The 15 T cell receptor beta chains below come from one sample, sequenced in a study of PD-1 blockade in classical Hodgkin lymphoma. Clones were read by immunoSEQ multiplex PCR, and TCRdb kept only the in-frame ones, dropping some. The table shows 120,000 to 150,000 clones, with approximately 72% occurring only once. Every patient was affected by relapse after autologous stem cell transplantation, while exposure to brentuximab vedotin was not uniform. The input for sequencing was peripheral blood mononuclear cells (PBMCs), taken before the second cycle of nivolumab. All receptors derive from a human donor with classical Hodgkin lymphoma.

The chain couples TRBV10-3 to TRBJ2-3; D may be TRBD1 (5 bases). The length of the CDR3 is 14 residues. The germline V gene has CDR1 ENHRY and CDR2 SYGVKD. Deletions cut 6 bases from V and 1 base from J, with 11 bases between. The CDR3 coding sequence is TGTGCCATCAGAGGACAAGCTGGCACAGATACGCAGTATTTT. It specifies CAIRGQAGTDTQYF.

The CDR3 nucleotides read TGTGCCAGTAGTGGTCCCCCCGGGGGTAGGAGCAATCAGCCCCAGCATTTT. Protein product: CASSGPPGGRSNQPQHF. The V and J genes are TRBV19 and TRBJ1-5; a possible D gene is TRBD1 (5 bases). The ends were cut back, 5 bases at V and 1 base at J, with 18 bases in the middle. Germline values: CDR1 LNHDA, CDR2 SQIVND (reference sequence). There are 17 residues in the CDR3.

This chain connects TRBV18 to TRBJ2-3; TRBD2 matches at 11 bases. CDR3 length: 16 residues. V lost 4 bases and J lost 4; bases outside the gene matches: 7. Germline loops: CDR1 KGHSH, CDR2 LQKENI. CDR3 residues: CASSLRVAGGADTQYF. The CDR3 coding sequence is TGTGCCAGCTCACTCCGTGTAGCGGGAGGGGCAGATACGCAGTATTTT.

This clone occurred a few times. The rearrangement uses TRBV10-3 and TRBJ2-3, with 15 bases matching TRBD2. The length of the CDR3 is 15 residues. The trim removed 2 bases at V and 10 bases at J, leaving 4 bases unmatched. Germline CDR1 reads ENHRY; CDR2 reads SYGVKD. This CDR3 reads CAISEPGLAGGSQYF. The CDR3 DNA is TGTGCCATCAGTGAGCCGGGACTAGCGGGAGGCTCGCAGTATTTT.

Regarding this clone: One junction end disagrees with the germline gene, perhaps due to a read error. The chain links TRBV7-7 to TRBJ1-3; 9 nucleotides match TRBD1. The CDR3 covers 16 residues. Germline lookup yields CDR1 SSHAT and CDR2 FNYEAQ (reference sequence). CDR3 DNA sequence: TGTGCTAGCAGCTTAGCGGGAGTGGGACAGGGTTCCACCATATATTTT. It yields the protein CASSLAGVGQGSTIYF.

V and J are TRBV19 and TRBJ2-2; 14 nucleotides align to TRBD2. With 7 bases clipped from V and 4 bases from J, the junction kept 11 bases outside the gene matches. The CDR3 sequence is 18 residues long. The germline V gene has CDR1 LNHDA and CDR2 SQIVND (reference sequence). CDR3 amino acids: CASNRRGLAGGSTGELFF. Here the CDR3 DNA reads TGTGCCAGTAACAGACGCGGACTAGCGGGGGGCTCCACCGGGGAGCTGTTTTTT.

This chain connects TRBV27 to TRBJ2-5; D uncertain. The V end was cut by 0 bases, the J end by 5 bases, with 4 bases between. Per the germline V gene, CDR1 is MNHEY and CDR2 is SMNVEV (reference sequence). The CDR3 length is 12 residues. The CDR3 DNA is TGTGCCAGCAGTTTATCGGGGGAGACCCAGTACTTC. Its translation: CASSLSGETQYF.

This clone was recorded many times. The rearrangement uses TRBV4-2 and TRBJ2-7; no definite D call. V lost 0 bases and J 3 bases, leaving 6 bases between the germline ends. The CDR3 covers 13 residues. Germline V lookup: CDR1 LGHNA, CDR2 YNFKEQ. The chain's CDR3 is CASSQDGYYEQYF. DNA of the CDR3: TGTGCCAGCAGCCAAGACGGGTACTACGAGCAGTACTTC.

V and J are TRBV7-4 and TRBJ2-7; perhaps D is TRBD1 or TRBD2 (5 bases each). The CDR3 runs 13 residues. Trimming took 1 base from V and 7 from J, leaving 11 bases between them. The germline V gene encodes CDR1 SGHVT and CDR2 SQSDAQ. The CDR3 region has the DNA TGTGCCAGCAGCTTAGTATGGGGCGGGGAGCAGTACTTC. Translating it yields CASSLVWGGEQYF.

On this clone: A much larger clone sits a single nucleotide away, making a read error possible. Other nucleotide sequences from this sample produce the same CDR3. V and J are TRBV28 and TRBJ1-1, with D uncertain. This CDR3 spans 11 amino acids. Trimming removed 5 bases from V and 1 base from J, with 2 bases in between. Looked up from germline, CDR1 is MDHEN and CDR2 is SYDVKM. CDR3 region: CASSRNTEAFF. The DNA for the CDR3 is TGTGCCAGCAGTCGGAACACTGAAGCTTTCTTT.

This clone was seen only a few times. The J gene is TRBJ1-2, the V gene TRBV2, with D uncertain. Deletions cut 2 bases from V and 7 bases from J, with 8 bases between. This CDR3 is built from 12 residues. Germline CDR1 reads SNHLY; CDR2 reads FYNNEI. CDR3 protein: CASSEFPAGYTF. DNA of the CDR3: TGTGCCAGCAGTGAATTCCCAGCTGGCTACACCTTC.

V usage is TRBV5-1 and J usage is TRBJ1-1, with TRBD1 identical over 7 bases. Germline V gives CDR1 SGHRS, CDR2 YFSETQ. With 4 bases clipped from V and 6 bases from J, the junction kept 3 bases outside the gene matches. The CDR3 has 12 amino acids. The CDR3 protein is CASSTGTAEAFF. The CDR3 coding sequence is TGCGCCAGCAGCACCGGGACAGCTGAAGCTTTCTTT.

This clone was seen many times. The chain recombines TRBV5-4 with TRBJ2-3; TRBD1 matches 7 bases. The ends lost 0 bases at V and 0 bases at J; junction bases unmatched: 1. Looked up from germline, CDR1 is SGHNT and CDR2 is YYREEE (reference sequence). The length of the CDR3 is 15 residues. This CDR3 reads CASSLGQGSTDTQYF. The CDR3 DNA follows: TGTGCCAGCAGCTTGGGACAGGGAAGCACAGATACGCAGTATTTT. The whole variable domain, remainder taken from reference TRBV5-4 and TRBJ2-3, is ETGVTQSPTHLIKTRGQQVTLRCSSQSGHNTVSWYQQALGQGPQFIFQYYREEENGRGNFPPRFSGLQFPNYSSELNVNALELDDSALYLCASSLGQGSTDTQYFGPGTRLTVL.

V and J are TRBV6-5 and TRBJ1-2; TRBD1 agrees at 9 bases. In germline, CDR1 is MNHEY, CDR2 SVGAGI. The J segment lost 6 bases and the V segment lost 6 bases, leaving 5 bases of the junction unmatched. CDR3 size: 13 residues. CDR3 coding DNA: TGTGCCAGCAGGGAGACAGGGGGAGATGGCTACACCTTC. Translation: CASRETGGDGYTF.

The J gene is TRBJ1-3, the V gene TRBV10-1; 10 bases fit TRBD1. Germline CDR1 and CDR2: WNHNN and SYGVQD (reference sequence). Losses at the gene ends were 1 base for V and 5 bases for J; bases not matched to a gene: 5. The CDR3 has 16 residues. The DNA of the CDR3 is TGCGCCAGCAGTGAGTTCTGGACAGGGGGGAGAAACACCATATATTTT. Amino acids: CASSEFWTGGRNTIYF.